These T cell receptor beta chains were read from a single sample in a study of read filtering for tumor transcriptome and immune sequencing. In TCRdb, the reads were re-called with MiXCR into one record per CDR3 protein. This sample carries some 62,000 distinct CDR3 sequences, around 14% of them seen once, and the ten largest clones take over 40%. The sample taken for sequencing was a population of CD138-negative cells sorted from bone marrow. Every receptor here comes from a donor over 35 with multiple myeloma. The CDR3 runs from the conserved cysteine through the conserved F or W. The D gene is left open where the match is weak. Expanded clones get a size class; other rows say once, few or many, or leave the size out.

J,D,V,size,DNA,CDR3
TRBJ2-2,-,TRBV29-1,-,TGCAGCGCCCGAAAGGGAGGCCCGTTGAACACCGGGGAGCTGTTTTTT,CSARKGGPLNTGELFF
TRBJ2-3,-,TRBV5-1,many,TGCGCCAGCAGCTTGGAAGTGGCAGTCGGATTAGATACGCAGTATTTT,CASSLEVAVGLDTQYF
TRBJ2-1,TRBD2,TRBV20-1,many,TGCAGTGCTGCCCGGACTAGCCAAGGACCTAACAATGAGCAGTTCTTC,CSAARTSQGPNNEQFF
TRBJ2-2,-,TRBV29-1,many,TGCAGCGTTGGTTCTAGCATTAACACCGGGGAGCTGTTTTTT,CSVGSSINTGELFF
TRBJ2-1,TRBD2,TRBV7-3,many,TGTGCCAGCAGCTTAAAGGCTAGCGGGTGGTCCAACAATGAGCAGTTCTTC,CASSLKASGWSNNEQFF
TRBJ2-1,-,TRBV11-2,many,TGTGCCAGCAGCAAGAACACCTGGGTTTTTGGCAACCCAGCATACAATGAGCAGTTCTTC,CASSKNTWVFGNPAYNEQFF
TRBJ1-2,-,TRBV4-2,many,TGTGCCAGCAGCCAAGTACAGGGACATGGCTACACCTTC,CASSQVQGHGYTF
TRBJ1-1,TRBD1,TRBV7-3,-,TGTGCCAGCAGCGGGGGGACAGGGAACGCTGAAGCTTTCTTT,CASSGGTGNAEAFF
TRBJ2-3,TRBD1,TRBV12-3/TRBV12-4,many,TGTGCCAGCAGACCTATACCACAGGGGGCGATAGATACGCAGTATTTT,CASRPIPQGAIDTQYF
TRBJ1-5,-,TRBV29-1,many,TGCAGCGTTGGAGGGGGGGGCAATCAGCCCCAGCATTTT,CSVGGGGNQPQHF
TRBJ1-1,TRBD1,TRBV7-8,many,TGTGCCAGCAGCTTACATTATCGGGACAGCATGAACACTGAAGCTTTCTTT,CASSLHYRDSMNTEAFF
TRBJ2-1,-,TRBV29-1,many,TGCAGCGTTGAAGCGGGCGCAGGTGACAATGAGCAGTTCTTC,CSVEAGAGDNEQFF
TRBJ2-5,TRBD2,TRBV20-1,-,TGCCGTGCTCTCCTAGCGGGGGGGCCTAAAGAGACCCAGTACTTC,CRALLAGGPKETQYF
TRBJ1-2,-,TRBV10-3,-,TGTGCCATCAGAGCGGGGGAGGACTATGGCTACACCTTC,CAIRAGEDYGYTF
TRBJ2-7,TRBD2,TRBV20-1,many,TGCAGTGCGCCAGGGGCCCTTTTCCCTGGCGGGAGGTACGGGTACGAGCAGTACTTC,CSAPGALFPGGRYGYEQYF
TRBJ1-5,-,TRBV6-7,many,TGTGCCAGCAGCAATCAGCCCCAGCATTTT,CASSNQPQHF
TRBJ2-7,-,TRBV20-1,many,TGCAGTGTGGCAAAGGACAGAACTAACGAGCAGTACTTC,CSVAKDRTNEQYF
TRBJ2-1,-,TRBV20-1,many,TGCAGTGCTAGAGATACGACTTCTACCTACAATGAGCAGTTCTTC,CSARDTTSTYNEQFF
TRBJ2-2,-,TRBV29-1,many,TGCAGCGCCGAATCTGGGGGGGGCCCCGCGAACACCGGGGAGCTGTTTTTT,CSAESGGGPANTGELFF
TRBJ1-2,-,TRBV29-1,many,TGCAGCGTGGGACACTTATATGGCTACACCTTC,CSVGHLYGYTF
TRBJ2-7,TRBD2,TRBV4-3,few,TGCGCCAGCAGCCAAGGCATGCTAGCGGCTTTGTACTTC,CASSQGMLAALYF
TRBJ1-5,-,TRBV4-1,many,TGCGCCAGCAGCCAGGATGGCCGGGGGGGGAGCATTAGCAATCAGCCCCAGCATTTT,CASSQDGRGGSISNQPQHF
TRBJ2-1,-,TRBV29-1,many,TGCAGCGTTACGGGGGGAGGGGGGCAGGCAGAGCAGTTCTTC,CSVTGGGGQAEQFF
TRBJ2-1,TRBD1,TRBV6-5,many,TGTGCCAGCAGTTCATCCCGGGACAGGGTGTCCCACAATGAGCAGTTCTTC,CASSSSRDRVSHNEQFF
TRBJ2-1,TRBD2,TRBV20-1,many,TGCAGTGCTAGTAGCGGGACGGTCTACAATGAGCAGTTCTTC,CSASSGTVYNEQFF
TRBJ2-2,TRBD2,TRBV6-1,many,TGTGCCAGCAGTCTCTCTGGACTAGCGCGATTGAGCGGGGAGCTGTTTTTT,CASSLSGLARLSGELFF
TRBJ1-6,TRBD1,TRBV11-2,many,TGTGCCAGCAGCTCAGGGGGCGGCTCACCCCTCCACTTT,CASSSGGGSPLHF
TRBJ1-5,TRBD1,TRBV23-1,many,TGCGCCAGCAGTCAATCGTACGCCAGGGGGCCAAATCAGCCCCAGCATTTT,CASSQSYARGPNQPQHF